The 5 T cell receptor beta chains below all came from one sample that was sequenced in a study of blood T cell repertoires in COVID-19. TCRdb keeps only in-frame clones here, not all; method: immunoSEQ multiplex PCR. Among under 150,000 clones, 60% to 80% were seen once, and the ten largest hold under 3%. The sequencing sample was made of PBMCs or T cells enriched from blood (not recorded which). The receptors come from a woman between 45 and 65 years old who had recovered from COVID-19.

The V and J genes are TRBV18 and TRBJ1-1, with 8 bases lining up with TRBD1. The V gene's germline CDR1 is KGHSH and CDR2 LQKENI. The CDR3 totals 13 residues. The trim removed 6 bases at V and 10 bases at J, leaving 10 bases unmatched. CDR3 region: CASSRTGIGGAFF. CDR3 sequence (DNA): TGTGCCAGCTCCCGGACAGGGATAGGAGGAGCTTTCTTT.

This clone was seen only once. V usage is TRBV6-4 and J usage is TRBJ2-1; 12 bases align to TRBD2. The CDR3 loop spans 16 amino acids. Trimming cost V 3 bases and J 6 bases; bases outside gene matches: 6. In germline, CDR1 is MRHNA, CDR2 SNTAGT. The CDR3 spells CASSDSSGGDSNEQFF. The CDR3 nucleotides are TGTGCCAGCAGTGATTCTAGCGGGGGGGATTCCAATGAGCAGTTCTTC.

The CDR3 spells CASSPSGNYGYTF. The CDR3 DNA follows: TGTGCCAGCTCACCATCGGGGAACTATGGCTACACCTTC. The rearrangement links TRBV18 to TRBJ1-2; D is ambiguous. The CDR3 consists of 13 residues. Germline-derived CDR1 and CDR2 are KGHSH and LQKENI. Between the trimmed V and J ends, which lost 2 bases and 2 bases, there was a span of 6 bases.

The gene calls are TRBV5-1 and TRBJ2-1; 9 nucleotides agree with TRBD2. The CDR3 covers 14 residues. Germline values: CDR1 SGHRS, CDR2 YFSETQ. Trimming cost V 4 bases and J 7 bases; bases outside gene matches: 6. The CDR3 loop reads CASSPGLAKNEQFF. CDR3 nucleotides: TGCGCCAGCAGCCCCGGACTAGCGAAGAATGAGCAGTTCTTC.

The chain carries TRBV6-5 and TRBJ1-6; the match to TRBD1 covers 9 bases. With V trimmed by 6 bases and J by 7 bases, 7 bases remained unmatched. The germline CDR1 and CDR2 sequences are MNHEY and SVGAGI. The CDR3 is 15 amino acids. CDR3 protein: CASSLRTGANSPLHF. DNA for the CDR3: TGTGCCAGCAGCCTCCGGACAGGGGCCAATTCACCCCTCCACTTT.